A single sample gave rise to the 27 T cell receptor beta chains below, sequenced in a study of blood T cell repertoires in COVID-19. Profiling relied on immunoSEQ multiplex PCR, and the TCRdb table lists in-frame clones only, not all of them. The sample records a few hundred thousand clones, approximately 81% being singletons. Sequenced material: peripheral blood. The receptors derive from a young woman with acute or convalescent COVID-19.

V gene TRBV5-1 combines with J gene TRBJ2-1; D is uncertain. V shed 0 bases and J shed 5 bases, with 9 bases lying between them. Germline V CDR1 and CDR2: SGHRS, YFSETQ. CDR3 length equals 14 residues. This chain's CDR3 is CASSLGSNHNEQFF. In DNA form, the CDR3 reads TGCGCCAGCAGCTTGGGCAGTAACCACAATGAGCAGTTCTTC.

The V gene is TRBV2, the J gene TRBJ2-5; perhaps TRBD1 as D (5 bases). The ends were cut back, 4 bases at V and 0 bases at J, with 12 bases in the middle. CDR3 size: 15 residues. Germline V lookup: CDR1 SNHLY, CDR2 FYNNEI. CDR3 DNA sequence: TGTGCCAGCAGTGGGTGGCAGGGTCACCAAGAGACCCAGTACTTC. This gives the protein CASSGWQGHQETQYF.

This clone was counted between two and nine times. The chain carries TRBV6-2 or TRBV6-3 and TRBJ1-2; no clear D gene. V gave up 0 bases and J gave up 3 bases, with 14 bases separating them. CDR3 length: 16 residues. Looked up from germline, CDR1 is MNHEY and CDR2 is SVGEGT. CDR3 in DNA: TGTGCCAGCAGTTACTCCATTTACACCGGGGACTATGGCTACACCTTC. Protein: CASSYSIYTGDYGYTF.

This chain connects TRBV2 to TRBJ2-7; 7 bases map to TRBD2. J gave up 0 bases and V 4 bases, and 9 bases lay outside the gene matches. The CDR3 covers 16 residues. The germline gives CDR1 SNHLY, CDR2 FYNNEI. This CDR3 reads CASSAVGGRGSYEQYF. The CDR3 DNA is TGTGCCAGCAGTGCAGTAGGCGGGAGAGGCTCCTACGAGCAGTACTTC.

The V and J genes are TRBV15 and TRBJ1-2; D uncertain. Trimming took 5 bases from V and 2 from J, leaving 12 bases between them. CDR1 and CDR2 (germline): LNHNV, YYDKDF (reference sequence). CDR3 size: 14 residues. The DNA for the CDR3 is TGTGCCACCAGCGACCAGGAAGGAAACTATGGCTACACCTTC. Amino acid sequence: CATSDQEGNYGYTF. The variable domain in full, completed from reference TRBV15 and TRBJ1-2, reads DAMVIQNPRYQVTQFGKPVTLSCSQTLNHNVMYWYQQKSSQAPKLLFHYYDKDFNNEADTPDNFQSRRPNTSFCFLDIRSPGLGDTAMYLCATSDQEGNYGYTFGSGTRLTVV.

In regard to this clone: Other DNA sequences of this sample code for an identical CDR3. The chain joins TRBV3-1 (or the pseudogene TRBV3-2) to TRBJ1-2, with D unresolved. This CDR3 region has 14 residues. V was shortened by 1 base and J by 3 bases, with 9 bases between the two germline ends. Germline V gene lookup returns CDR1 LGHDT and CDR2 YNNKEL (reference sequence). The CDR3 nucleotides are TGTGCCAGCAGCCAAGCAGGAAGTCACTATGGCTACACCTTC. Its translation is CASSQAGSHYGYTF.

J is TRBJ1-1 and V is TRBV5-6; D remains unclear. V shed 4 bases and J shed 7 bases, with 11 bases lying between them. The germline CDR1 and CDR2 sequences are SGHDT and YYEEEE. The CDR3 extends over 12 amino acids. The CDR3 loop is CASSQRRYEAFF. CDR3 DNA sequence: TGTGCCAGCAGCCAGCGGCGGTATGAAGCTTTCTTT.

Notes on this clone: Possible read error: a much larger clone is one base away. At the DNA level, this CDR3 is encoded by other sequences in the same sample as well. This chain joins TRBV5-1 and TRBJ1-1; 7 bases map to TRBD1. The V gene's germline CDR1 is SGHRS and CDR2 YFSETQ. J lost 1 base, V lost 0 bases, and 0 bases had no gene match. The CDR3 consists of 14 residues. The CDR3 protein is CASSLDRGNTEAFF. CDR3 DNA sequence: TGCGCCAGCAGCTTGGACAGGGGGAACACTGAAGCTTTCTTT.

This chain links TRBV6-5 with TRBJ1-2; D is undetermined. With 7 bases removed from V and 1 base from J, the gap between germline ends came to 13 bases. CDR3 length: 14 amino acids. Per germline, CDR1 MNHEY and CDR2 SVGAGI. Here the CDR3 DNA reads TGTGCCAGCACATCTTTAAGGAGTAACTATGGCTACACCTTC. Translation: CASTSLRSNYGYTF.

The V call is TRBV6-5, the J call TRBJ1-1, with 8 bases matching TRBD1. The junction had 12 bases not matched to a gene; V was cut back by 5 bases and J by 7 bases. The CDR3 extends over 15 amino acids. Germline V CDR1 and CDR2: MNHEY, SVGAGI. CDR3 in DNA: TGTGCCAGCAGTACCCCGGGACAGGAAGATAATGAAGCTTTCTTT. Translation gives CASSTPGQEDNEAFF.

V gene TRBV21-1 combines with J gene TRBJ2-6; whether TRBD2, the table's D call, matches the DNA was not checked. TRBV21-1 has pseudogene status. This CDR3 contains 20 residues. CDR3 in amino acids: CASSRGGLGTQGSGANVLTF. DNA for the CDR3: TGTGCCAGCAGCAGAGGAGGGCTCGGGACTCAAGGGTCTGGGGCCAACGTCCTGACTTTC.

The gene calls are TRBV13 and TRBJ2-1, with D possibly matching TRBD2 (6 bases). The CDR3 sequence is 14 residues long. Germline lookup yields CDR1 PRHDT and CDR2 FYEKMQ (reference sequence). V was cut by 5 bases and J by 6 bases, with 14 bases left in between. The chain's CDR3 is CASSATTAGNEQFF. The CDR3 DNA reads TGTGCCAGCAGCGCGACTACAGCGGGCAATGAGCAGTTCTTC.

This chain joins TRBV19 and TRBJ1-2; 9 bases align to TRBD1. Germline V CDR1 and CDR2: LNHDA, SQIVND (reference sequence). The CDR3 length is 13 residues. Trimming removed 3 bases from V and 6 bases from J; junction bases left unmatched: 2. The CDR3 sequence is CASSMGQGNGYTF. In DNA, the CDR3 is TGTGCCAGTAGTATGGGACAGGGCAATGGCTACACCTTC.

V gene TRBV7-2 combines with J gene TRBJ1-2; 11 bases line up with TRBD1. After removal of 5 bases from V and 8 bases from J, the junction contained 16 bases not matched to a gene. The germline CDR1 and CDR2 sequences are SGHTA and FQGNSA. The CDR3 is 17 amino acids. CDR3 loop: CASSLGQGAGWHIGYTF. CDR3 nucleotides: TGTGCCAGCAGCCTCGGACAGGGGGCCGGTTGGCATATAGGCTACACCTTC.

The chain uses TRBV7-2 and TRBJ1-2; D not certain. V was clipped by 4 bases and J by 0 bases, with 15 bases between them. The CDR3 contains 16 residues. Germline V CDR1 and CDR2: SGHTA, FQGNSA. CDR3 loop: CASSSLNVRANYGYTF. The CDR3 nucleotides read TGTGCCAGCAGCTCTTTAAATGTCCGAGCTAACTATGGCTACACCTTC.

This chain links TRBV19 with TRBJ1-5; 9 bases map to TRBD1. V lost 4 bases and J lost 0; bases outside the gene matches: 7. CDR3 length: 17 residues. The germline CDR1 and CDR2 sequences are LNHDA and SQIVND (reference sequence). Here the CDR3 reads CASSNTGGVSSNQPQHF. CDR3 DNA sequence: TGTGCCAGTAGTAATACAGGGGGCGTAAGTAGCAATCAGCCCCAGCATTTT.

This chain connects TRBV15 to TRBJ2-3, with a weak D call TRBD2 (5 bases). Trimming stripped 6 bases from V and 2 bases from J, with 9 bases between. The CDR3 length is 13 residues. Looked up from germline, CDR1 is LNHNV and CDR2 is YYDKDF (reference sequence). Here the CDR3 reads CATRTGNTDTQYF. The CDR3 nucleotides are TGTGCCACCAGGACGGGGAACACAGATACGCAGTATTTT.

This clone has just one count. The chain carries TRBV13 and TRBJ1-2; TRBD1 agrees at 7 bases. Trimming took 6 bases from V and 8 from J; bases not matched to a gene: 9. The CDR3 sequence is 13 residues long. Germline V gives CDR1 PRHDT, CDR2 FYEKMQ (reference sequence). CDR3 sequence reads: CASRKTGTRGYTF. CDR3 DNA: TGTGCCAGCAGGAAGACAGGGACGCGGGGCTACACCTTC.

The chain links TRBV6-1 to TRBJ1-5, with D perhaps TRBD1 (6 bases). The CDR3 sequence is 15 residues long. Germline lookup yields CDR1 MNHNS and CDR2 SASEGT. The germline V and J ends were trimmed by 2 bases and 7 bases, with 15 bases remaining between them. The CDR3 region is CASSERAGVGQPQHF. In DNA form, the CDR3 reads TGTGCCAGCAGTGAACGAGCAGGGGTGGGGCAGCCCCAGCATTTT.

V usage is TRBV28 and J usage is TRBJ2-2, with TRBD1 as a possible D gene (6 bases). The V end was cut by 0 bases, the J end by 5 bases, with 10 bases between. CDR3 size: 15 residues. Germline CDR1 and CDR2: MDHEN and SYDVKM. The CDR3 DNA follows: TGTGCCAGCAGTTTATGGTCCCAGGGGACCGGGGAGCTGTTTTTT. Encoded protein: CASSLWSQGTGELFF.

The V and J genes are TRBV29-1 and TRBJ2-5; tentative D call: TRBD1 (6 bases). The germline CDR1 and CDR2 sequences are SQVTM and ANQGSEA. Deletions cut 2 bases from V and 1 base from J, with 14 bases between. The CDR3 covers 15 residues. The CDR3 nucleotides are TGCAGCGTTGAAACCCGGGACATTACCCAAGAGACCCAGTACTTC. It translates to CSVETRDITQETQYF.

The J gene is TRBJ1-1, the V gene TRBV6-1, with D unclear. The V end lost 2 bases, the J end lost 0 bases, and 10 bases lay between the germline ends. The germline CDR1 and CDR2 sequences are MNHNS and SASEGT. The CDR3 has 15 amino acids. Here the CDR3 reads CASSEITFMNTEAFF. CDR3 in DNA: TGTGCCAGCAGTGAAATAACATTCATGAACACTGAAGCTTTCTTT.

V gene TRBV28 combines with J gene TRBJ1-3; the D gene is possibly TRBD1 (6 bases). This CDR3 is 15 amino acids long. Germline V gene lookup returns CDR1 MDHEN and CDR2 SYDVKM. V lost 7 bases and J lost 4, with 17 bases in between. CDR3 loop: CASITSWTAGNTIYF. CDR3 in DNA: TGTGCCAGCATTACCTCCTGGACAGCCGGAAACACCATATATTTT.

The V gene is TRBV28, the J gene TRBJ2-5; no definite D call. This CDR3 is 13 amino acids long. Looked up from germline, CDR1 is MDHEN and CDR2 is SYDVKM. V was trimmed by 7 bases and J by 1 base, leaving 10 bases between them. CDR3 DNA: TGTGCCAGCACTTTCCCGGGCCAAGAGACCCAGTACTTC. Its translation: CASTFPGQETQYF.

The chain joins TRBV3-1 (or the pseudogene TRBV3-2) to TRBJ2-7; tentatively, D is TRBD2 (5 bases). CDR1 is LGHDT, CDR2 YNNKEL, per germline (reference sequence). V lost 1 base and J 5 bases, leaving 18 bases between the germline ends. The CDR3 is made up of 16 amino acids. The CDR3 here is CASSQARPNAGDEQYF. CDR3 sequence (DNA): TGTGCCAGCAGCCAAGCCCGACCTAATGCCGGGGACGAGCAGTACTTC.

The chain is built from TRBV29-1 and TRBJ1-2, with D unclear. The germline gives CDR1 SQVTM, CDR2 ANQGSEA. The V end was cut by 4 bases, the J end by 0 bases, with 15 bases between. The CDR3 covers 15 residues. The CDR3 DNA sequence: TGCAGCGTTGGGCCTACAGAAACTGCTAACTATGGCTACACCTTC. This gives the protein CSVGPTETANYGYTF.

The V gene is TRBV7-2, the J gene TRBJ1-1; D is undetermined. CDR3 length: 13 amino acids. Germline V gene sequence: CDR1 SGHTA, CDR2 FQGNSA. V was shortened by 6 bases and J by 1 base, with 9 bases between the two germline ends. The CDR3 is CASSLRGNTEAFF. CDR3 DNA: TGTGCCAGCAGTCTACGGGGGAACACTGAAGCTTTCTTT.